A single sample gave rise to the 10 T cell receptor beta chains below, sequenced in a study of response to subunit inactivated influenza vaccine. TCRdb re-called the RT-PCR reads with MiXCR, one entry per CDR3 protein. The sample consists of some 540,000 distinct CDR3 sequences, less than 25% of them appearing once. These same data were also listed under a study on T cells expressing NK-cell markers. That source adds: Production of TCR beta cDNA relied on 5'RACE template switching with UMIs.

Here the sequenced sample was CD4+ T cells sorted from PBMCs, taken 11 to 12 days after vaccination. These receptors were collected from a man aged 50 to 59 who received an inactivated influenza vaccine.

This clonotype was found a few times. The chain carries TRBV25-1 and TRBJ2-7; D is unresolved. The germline gives CDR1 MGHDK, CDR2 SYGVNS. Trimming pared 5 bases from V and 5 bases from J, leaving 13 bases between. The CDR3 loop spans 13 amino acids. This CDR3 is CASSLPGSDEQYF. CDR3 DNA: TGTGCCAGCAGTCTCCCCGGTTCTGACGAGCAGTACTTC.

V is TRBV7-2 and J is TRBJ2-2; D uncertain. The V gene lost 5 bases and the J gene lost 1 base, with 5 bases spanning the gap. Germline CDR1 SGHTA, CDR2 FQGNSA. CDR3 length: 13 amino acids. The CDR3 nucleotides read TGTGCCAGCAGCCTAAAGAACACCGGGGAGCTGTTTTTT. Its translation: CASSLKNTGELFF.

V usage is TRBV5-1 and J usage is TRBJ1-1, with 9 bases aligning to TRBD1. Per germline, CDR1 SGHRS and CDR2 YFSETQ. The CDR3 has 15 residues. The V segment lost 4 bases and the J segment 3 bases; nucleotides outside the gene matches: 7. This CDR3 is CASSPDRGIYTEAFF. CDR3 DNA sequence: TGCGCCAGCAGCCCAGACAGGGGGATTTACACTGAAGCTTTCTTT. Full variable domain (rest looked up from reference TRBV5-1 and TRBJ1-1): KAGVTQTPRYLIKTRGQQVTLSCSPISGHRSVSWYQQTPGQGLQFLFEYFSETQRNKGNFPGRFSGRQFSNSRSEMNVSTLELGDSALYLCASSPDRGIYTEAFFGQGTRLTVV.

This clonotype showed up just a few times. V usage is TRBV6-4 and J usage is TRBJ1-2; D remains ambiguous. Trimming removed 2 bases at V and 4 bases at J, with 11 bases between. Per germline, CDR1 MRHNA and CDR2 SNTAGT. The CDR3 covers 14 residues. The DNA for the CDR3 is TGTGCCAGCAGTGACAAATCAGAGTGCTATGGCTACACCTTC. Translation: CASSDKSECYGYTF.

This clonotype has ten or more counts. The chain couples TRBV6-2 or TRBV6-3 to TRBJ2-7; TRBD1 matches 9 bases. The germline V gene has CDR1 MNHEY and CDR2 SVGEGT. The CDR3 loop spans 15 amino acids. V lost 5 bases and J lost 6; bases outside the gene matches: 11. The CDR3 is CASSPPGQGPGEQYF. DNA for the CDR3: TGTGCCAGCAGTCCCCCGGGACAGGGTCCGGGCGAGCAGTACTTC.

V and J are TRBV6-6 and TRBJ2-3; TRBD2 might be the D (5 bases). From germline, CDR1 is MNHNY and CDR2 SVGAGI (reference sequence). V gave up 2 bases and J gave up 2 bases, with 5 bases separating them. The CDR3 runs to 13 residues. CDR3 sequence: CASSYLATDTQYF. CDR3 sequence (DNA): TGTGCCAGCAGTTACCTAGCCACAGATACGCAGTATTTT.

The genes are TRBV7-9 and TRBJ2-5; the match to TRBD2 covers 7 bases. Germline CDR1 is SEHNR and CDR2 is FQNEAQ (reference sequence). The CDR3 sequence is 16 residues long. V shed 2 bases, J shed 4 bases, and the junction held 10 bases outside the gene matches. The DNA for the CDR3 is TGTGCCAGCAGCTTAACAGGACTAGGCCCGTCAGAGACCCAGTACTTC. Translated: CASSLTGLGPSETQYF.

This chain uses TRBV6-2 or TRBV6-3 with TRBJ2-2; maybe TRBD2 (5 bases). Germline lookup yields CDR1 MNHEY and CDR2 SVGEGT. The CDR3 runs to 17 residues. V lost 6 bases to trimming and J lost 5 bases, with 22 bases between them. CDR3 residues: CASSSPASLGRTGELFF. The DNA for the CDR3 is TGTGCCAGCAGCTCTCCCGCTAGCCTCGGTAGGACCGGGGAGCTGTTTTTT.

The V and J genes are TRBV6-2 or TRBV6-3 and TRBJ1-2; D is ambiguous. V was shortened by 5 bases and J by 2 bases, with 12 bases between the two germline ends. The CDR3 consists of 14 residues. In germline, CDR1 is MNHEY, CDR2 SVGEGT. DNA of the CDR3: TGTGCCAGCAGTCGAACAGCCGGGAACTATGGCTACACCTTC. This translates into CASSRTAGNYGYTF.

This chain uses TRBV7-2 with TRBJ2-3; TRBD2 matches 9 bases. Germline V gene data show CDR1 as SGHTA and CDR2 as FQGNSA. The CDR3 spans 13 residues. V gave up 8 bases and J gave up 3 bases; unmatched junction bases: 3. The CDR3 sequence is CASVLAGTDTQYF. CDR3 nucleotides: TGTGCCAGCGTCCTAGCGGGGACAGATACGCAGTATTTT. The variable domain in full, completed from reference TRBV7-2 and TRBJ2-3, reads GAGVSQSPSNKVTEKGKDVELRCDPISGHTALYWYRQSLGQGLEFLIYFQGNSAPDKSGLPSDRFSAERTGGSVSTLTIQRTQQEDSAVYLCASVLAGTDTQYFGPGTRLTVL.